The 15 T cell receptor beta chains presented below share a single source sample, sequenced in a study of T cells expressing NK-cell markers. For each CDR3 protein, TCRdb gives one entry from its re-call of the 5' RACE reads, without DNA. This sample contains about 160,000 distinct CDR3 sequences. The sequenced sample consisted of blood T cells: a sorted CD56 or NKG2C T cell subset, CD4+ or CD8+ T cells, or bulk PBMC T cells (not recorded which). Receptors originate from a woman between 18 and 70 years old in good health.

The rearrangement links TRBV27 to TRBJ2-2; TCRdb's D call of TRBD2 is untestable without DNA. The CDR3 has 16 residues. Germline CDR1 reads MNHEY; CDR2 reads SMNVEV (reference sequence). The chain's CDR3 is CATNPSLGRNTGELFF.

The chain joins TRBV29-1 to TRBJ2-5. Looked up from germline, CDR1 is SQVTM and CDR2 is ANQGSEA. This CDR3 contains 13 residues. The CDR3 loop is CSVAGFLGETQYF.

The J gene is TRBJ2-2, the V gene TRBV9; without DNA, the TCRdb call of TRBD1 cannot be checked. The CDR3 is 16 amino acids. Germline V CDR1 and CDR2: SGDLS, YYNGEE. This CDR3 reads CASSVGGGRGAGELFF.

V usage is TRBV11-2 and J usage is TRBJ2-2; as DNA is missing, the TRBD2 call by TCRdb cannot be tested. The CDR3 totals 15 residues. Germline values: CDR1 SGHAT, CDR2 FQNNGV. The CDR3: CASSPSGRNTGELFF.

The chain couples TRBV5-1 to TRBJ2-5; the D call from TCRdb, TRBD2, cannot be confirmed without DNA. The germline V gene encodes CDR1 SGHRS and CDR2 YFSETQ. This CDR3 contains 16 residues. The CDR3 spells CASSFSTSGSGETQYF. The full variable domain, in which reference TRBV5-1 and TRBJ2-5 provide the parts outside the CDR3, is KAGVTQTPRYLIKTRGQQVTLSCSPISGHRSVSWYQQTPGQGLQFLFEYFSETQRNKGNFPGRFSGRQFSNSRSEMNVSTLELGDSALYLCASSFSTSGSGETQYFGPGTRLLVL.

The chain carries TRBV25-1 and TRBJ2-5; as DNA is missing, the TRBD2 call by TCRdb cannot be tested. Germline lookup yields CDR1 MGHDK and CDR2 SYGVNS. CDR3 length: 17 amino acids. This CDR3 is CASSRGRLAGGSETQYF.

The J gene is TRBJ2-5, the V gene TRBV7-3; TCRdb proposes TRBD2, but this gene call is untestable without DNA. Germline assignment: CDR1 SGHTA and CDR2 FQGTGA. CDR3 length equals 13 residues. The CDR3 loop reads CASSRTSQETQYF.

The chain employs TRBV19 and TRBJ2-1. CDR1 is LNHDA, CDR2 SQIVND, per germline (reference sequence). The CDR3 runs 12 residues. CDR3 sequence reads: CASSVHSGEQFF.

This CDR3 is CSAHRTQDKNIQYF. The chain uses TRBV20-1 and TRBJ2-4. The CDR3 loop spans 14 amino acids. Germline assignment: CDR1 DFQATT and CDR2 SNEGSKA (reference sequence).

The chain recombines TRBV27 with TRBJ2-1; TCRdb names TRBD2, which stays unverified in the absence of DNA. CDR1 is MNHEY, CDR2 SMNVEV, per germline (reference sequence). This CDR3 is 17 amino acids long. The CDR3 is CASSLSRLAGSYNEQFF.

This sequence joins TRBV5-1 and TRBJ1-2; TCRdb's D call, TRBD1, is unchecked because there is no DNA. Looked up from germline, CDR1 is SGHRS and CDR2 is YFSETQ. This CDR3 has 13 amino acids. CDR3 sequence: CASSSEGVYGYTF.

The genes are TRBV2 and TRBJ1-5; as DNA is missing, the TRBD1 call by TCRdb cannot be tested. CDR3 length: 13 residues. Per the germline V gene, CDR1 is SNHLY and CDR2 is FYNNEI. The CDR3 is CASRTGENQPQHF. Full variable domain (remainder filled in from reference TRBV2 and TRBJ1-5): EPEVTQTPSHQVTQMGQEVILRCVPISNHLYFYWYRQILGQKVEFLVSFYNNEISEKSEIFDDQFSVERPDGSNFTLKIRSTKLEDSAMYFCASRTGENQPQHFGDGTRLSIL.

The J gene is TRBJ2-3, the V gene TRBV6-5; the D call from TCRdb, TRBD2, cannot be confirmed without DNA. The CDR3 runs 16 residues. Germline CDR1 is MNHEY and CDR2 is SVGAGI. The CDR3 spells CASSYSTAGASDTQYF.

The CDR3: CASSLEEGSGAFF. The genes are TRBV5-1 and TRBJ1-1. The CDR3 has 13 residues. The germline gives CDR1 SGHRS, CDR2 YFSETQ.

The V and J genes are TRBV20-1 and TRBJ2-3; TCRdb's assignment of TRBD2 cannot be checked, as there is no DNA. Looked up from germline, CDR1 is DFQATT and CDR2 is SNEGSKA (reference sequence). This CDR3 spans 16 amino acids. The CDR3 region is CSAREGTSGRRDTQYF.